The sequence of this T cell receptor (beta chain) was determined in a study of OX40 agonist ivuxolimab in advanced cancers. Study-wide context: Among those treated, three patients had partial responses, one with hepatocellular carcinoma and two with cutaneous melanoma. The study's findings and limits: CD4+ T cells averaged fewer expanded clones than CD8+ T cells. At 0.1 to 3.0 mg/kg and by week 6, CD4+ and CD8+ T cells in the blood had expanded clonally. Patients with a partial response at 0.1-3.0 mg/kg had among the lowest clonal expansion.

As concerns this clone: Its antigen is as yet unknown.

The table came from immunoSEQ multiplex PCR; TCRdb's copy has only in-frame clones and leaves some out. The sample has fewer than 35,000 clones, roughly 79% seen once. The CDR3 has 14 amino acids. Trimming took off 7 bases at V and 5 bases at J, with 15 bases between the two ends. Germline loops: CDR1 MNHEY, CDR2 SVGAGI. The clonotype comes from an adult with an advanced solid tumor such as melanoma, head and neck, liver or kidney cancer. The chain is built from TRBV6-5 and TRBJ1-5; D is perhaps TRBD1 (5 bases). This sample comprised CD4+ or CD8+ T cells sorted from blood, obtained in a trial of the OX40 agonist ivuxolimab. CDR3: CASIFRDGDQPQHF. The CDR3 DNA reads TGTGCCAGCATCTTCCGGGACGGAGATCAGCCCCAGCATTTT.